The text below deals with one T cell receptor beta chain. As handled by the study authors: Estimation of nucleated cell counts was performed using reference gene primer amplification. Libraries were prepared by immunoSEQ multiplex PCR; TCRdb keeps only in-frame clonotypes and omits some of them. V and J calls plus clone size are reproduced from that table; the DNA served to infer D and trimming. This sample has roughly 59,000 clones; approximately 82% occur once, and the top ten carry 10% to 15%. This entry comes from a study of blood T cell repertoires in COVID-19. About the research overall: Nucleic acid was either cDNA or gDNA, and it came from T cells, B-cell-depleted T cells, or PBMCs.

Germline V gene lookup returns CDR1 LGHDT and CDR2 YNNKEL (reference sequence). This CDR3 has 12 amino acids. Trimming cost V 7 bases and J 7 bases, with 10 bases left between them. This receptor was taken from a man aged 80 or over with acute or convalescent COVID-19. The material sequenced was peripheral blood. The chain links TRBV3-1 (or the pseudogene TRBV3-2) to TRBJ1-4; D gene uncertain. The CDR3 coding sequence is TGTGCCAGCACCGGGGTCGGTGAAAAACTGTTTTTT. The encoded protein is CASTGVGEKLFF.